This TCR beta chain appears in the sequencing data of a study of CD8 T cells in ankylosing spondylitis. General study points: Apparently characteristic of ankylosing spondylitis blood was a TCR beta motif (eight highly homologous variants). Some motif variants were previously reported in reactive arthritis synovial fluid and blood. Disease-linked clones were reportedly significantly enriched in matched ankylosing spondylitis synovial fluid.

On this clonotype itself: What it binds is unknown.

Making the TCR beta libraries involved quantitative 5'-RACE with molecular barcodes. TCRdb re-derived calls from the 5' RACE reads in MiXCR, one entry per CDR3 protein. The sample holds 400,000 or so distinct CDR3 sequences, more than 25% seen once. The CDR3 runs to 19 residues. Trimming pared 5 bases from V and 4 bases from J, leaving 27 bases between. CDR1 is SGHAT, CDR2 FQNNGV, per germline. The receptor was isolated from a male donor with ankylosing spondylitis. What was sequenced was blood, either unsorted or a sorted T cell fraction (not recorded which). The rearrangement joins TRBV11-2 to TRBJ1-5; D gene uncertain. CDR3 nucleotides: TGTGCCAGCAGCCCCCTGAATACGAGGTTGAAGGTCCGGAATCAGCCCCAGCATTTT. Amino acids: CASSPLNTRLKVRNQPQHF. The full variable domain, with the rest looked up from reference TRBV11-2 and TRBJ1-5, is EAGVAQSPRYKIIEKRQSVAFWCNPISGHATLYWYQQILGQGPKLLIQFQNNGVVDDSQLPKDRFSAERLKGVDSTLKIQPAKLEDSAVYLCASSPLNTRLKVRNQPQHFGDGTRLSIL.